Listed below are T cell receptor beta chains from one sample, sequenced in a study of shared clonotypes between healthy human individuals. Sequencing was performed with immunoSEQ multiplex PCR; in TCRdb, only in-frame clones are kept and a portion is missing. The sample yields around 2,000,000 clones, roughly 96% seen once. What was sequenced was naive CD4+ T cells sorted from blood. These receptors originate from a man between 18 and 35 years old in good health. The CDR3 runs from the conserved cysteine through the conserved F or W. A D gene is named only where the DNA matches it firmly. Clone size is not always given. Where it is, it says once, few, many or a class for expanded clones.

length	size	V	D	J	DNA	CDR3
16	.	TRBV11-2	TRBD2	TRBJ2-5	TGTGCCAGCAGCTTAGATCTAGCGGGGGGTCAAGAGACCCAGTACTTC	CASSLDLAGGQETQYF
15	.	TRBV10-2	TRBD2	TRBJ2-7	TGCGCCAGCAGTGCAGGCGAGACTAGCGTTTACGAGCAGTACTTC	CASSAGETSVYEQYF
13	.	TRBV19	.	TRBJ2-5	TGTGCCAGTAGTATGCAGTCGGGTGAGACCCAGTACTTC	CASSMQSGETQYF
16	.	TRBV10-3	TRBD1	TRBJ2-2	TGTGCCATCAGGGACCGGGACAGGGATGCCACCGGGGAGCTGTTTTTT	CAIRDRDRDATGELFF
12	.	TRBV30	.	TRBJ1-6	TGTGCCTGGAGTGGGACCAGTTCACCCCTCCACTTT	CAWSGTSSPLHF
13	.	TRBV25-1	.	TRBJ2-5	TGTGCCAGCAGTAAACACATTCCAGAGACCCAGTACTTC	CASSKHIPETQYF
16	.	TRBV30	TRBD2	TRBJ2-2	TGTGCCTGGAGCTCTCCGCCCCTACTAGCGCCCGGGGAGCTGTTTTTT	CAWSSPPLLAPGELFF
16	.	TRBV6-1	.	TRBJ1-3	TGTGCCAGCAGTGAAGGATGGGGGTCTCCTGGAAACACCATATATTTT	CASSEGWGSPGNTIYF
17	few	TRBV5-1	TRBD1	TRBJ1-1	TGCGCCAGCAGCCCCGGTCCCGGGACAGGGGTGAACACTGAAGCTTTCTTT	CASSPGPGTGVNTEAFF
15	.	TRBV7-7	.	TRBJ2-3	TGTGCTAGCAGCTTATTAGGGGGTAGCACAGATACGCAGTATTTT	CASSLLGGSTDTQYF
12	.	TRBV18	.	TRBJ2-2	TGTGCCAGCTCTGTCAACACCGGGGAGCTGTTTTTT	CASSVNTGELFF
15	.	TRBV9	.	TRBJ2-2	TGTGCCAGCAGCGTAGGAGGGTCCAACACCGGGGAGCTGTTTTTT	CASSVGGSNTGELFF
14	.	TRBV6-5	.	TRBJ1-2	TGTGCCAGCAGTCTTCGAGGGGAAAACTATGGCTACACCTTC	CASSLRGENYGYTF
12	.	TRBV30	.	TRBJ2-1	TGTGCCTGGAGTGGAAGTTTCAATGAGCAGTTCTTC	CAWSGSFNEQFF
14	once	TRBV5-1	TRBD1	TRBJ2-7	TGCGCCAGCAGCTTGCAGACAGGGACCTACGAGCAGTACTTC	CASSLQTGTYEQYF
19	.	TRBV30	TRBD2	TRBJ2-2	TGTGCCTGGGGCGGCGAGCGGACTAGCGGGGGCGTAGGCACCGGGGAGCTGTTTTTT	CAWGGERTSGGVGTGELFF
15	.	TRBV11-2	.	TRBJ2-3	TGTGCCAGCAGCTTAGGGCCGATAGGTACAGATACGCAGTATTTT	CASSLGPIGTDTQYF
13	.	TRBV10-2	.	TRBJ2-5	TGCGCCAGCAGTGAAGGCGCCCAAGGGACCCAGTACTTC	CASSEGAQGTQYF
17	.	TRBV4-1	.	TRBJ2-7	TGCGCCAGCAGCAAAGAGCTCCGGGACTCACGCTCCTACGAGCAGTACTTC	CASSKELRDSRSYEQYF
15	.	TRBV28	.	TRBJ1-3	TGTGCCAGCAGTCCCAGCGACGGGGCGGGAAACACCATATATTTT	CASSPSDGAGNTIYF
15	.	TRBV6-6	.	TRBJ1-2	TGTGCCAGCAGTTCCCTGGGTCAGGCTAACTATGGCTACACCTTC	CASSSLGQANYGYTF
15	.	TRBV27	.	TRBJ1-6	TGTGCCAGCAGTCTACAAGGACAAGGCCATTCACCCCTCCACTTT	CASSLQGQGHSPLHF
17	.	TRBV11-1	TRBD1	TRBJ2-5	TGTGCCAGCAGCTTAGTGGCAGAACGGACAGGGGTCGAGACCCAGTACTTC	CASSLVAERTGVETQYF
16	.	TRBV10-2	TRBD1	TRBJ1-5	TGCGCCAGCAGTGAGTCGACAGGGTATAGCAATCAGCCCCAGCATTTT	CASSESTGYSNQPQHF
14	.	TRBV6-1	.	TRBJ2-5	TGTGCCAGCACCGCGAGAAGGGGTGGAGAGACCCAGTACTTC	CASTARRGGETQYF
15	.	TRBV7-2	.	TRBJ2-7	TGTGCCAGCAGCCCAGCTCCGGGCCGCACCTACGAGCAGTACTTC	CASSPAPGRTYEQYF
15	few	TRBV6-1	TRBD1	TRBJ1-6	TGTGCCAGCAGCCCCCTAACAGGGGTGGGTTCACCCCTCCACTTT	CASSPLTGVGSPLHF